This TCR beta chain was sequenced in a study of T cell responses to AZD1222 COVID-19 vaccine (dated by TCRdb to about 2021). Looking at the study overall: AZD1222 recipients given second doses at about 4 weeks or at about 12 weeks were pooled, since spike-specific TCR depth and breadth were not found to differ between the two schedules. A total of about 250 trial participants underwent TCR sequencing, of whom under 220 had received two doses of AZD1222 and 26 had received two doses of the MenACWY control vaccine. Trial participants were enrolled by age into subgroups of 18-55, 56-69 and 70-plus years, and about 150, 27 and 61 TCR-sequenced participants, respectively, were included in these subgroups.

What this sample's time point label stands for: baseline before first vaccination. The vaccinee samples were drawn from two UK trials, COV001 and COV002, one of which was a single-blind randomized controlled phase 2/3 trial testing AZD1222 (ChAdOx1 nCoV-19) in healthy adults. Trial participant PBMC samples were collected at day 0 and day 28 after the second dose for TCRbeta chain sequencing. V is clipped by 5 bases and J by 4 bases, and the sequence between their germline boundaries is 21 bases long. CDR1 and CDR2 were assigned from the germline V gene (reference sequence) as LNHDA and SQIVND. The CDR3 numbers 18 residues from cysteine through phenylalanine. CDR3 DNA only is kept here, 54 bases in frame from base 1. To note about this clone: Its antigen is unknown. No base quality information exists; no much larger clone differs at one position.

The CDR3 regions of human TCRbeta chains were analyzed by immunosequencing. As for how the authors treated the data: TCRs in the repertoires were matched against a reference library of SARS-CoV-2-specific TCRs that had been generated with the MIRA antigen-specificity platform. Breadth was defined as the fraction of unique TCRs that were SARS-CoV-2-associated, and depth was defined as the fraction of total T cells that were SARS-CoV-2-associated. Using the MIRA data, each spike-specific TCR was assigned both to the spike region to which the TCR was reactive and to a CD4 or CD8 class. Log10-transformed breadth and depth values were compared by one-way ANOVA with Sidak's multiple comparisons tests. This immuneACCESS table, as held by TCRdb, lists in-frame sequences with V and J called but not all clones. Of the missing ones, under half trace to an unresolved V gene in checked studies; the others have no known cause. Clone size and the V and J calls come from that table; the DNA yielded D and trimming. The sample records approximately 100,000 clones, more than 85% of which are singletons. The biggest ten clones account for 1% to 1.5% of the sample.

Summary of the overall study and its limitations: Vaccine-associated CD4 TCRs spanned the whole spike protein, with dominant responses in regions 160-218 and 743-854. The 56-69-year group was small, and its depth increase did not reach significance, likely because of low power. Reportedly, close to half of the unique spike-specific TCRs recognized epitopes lying outside the regions that are mutated in the B.1.351 and B.1.1.7 variants. Spike-specific TCR breadth and depth rose significantly after two AZD1222 doses compared with day 0 and with MenACWY recipients. Only a handful of AZD1222 recipients were SARS-CoV-2 seropositive at baseline, limiting conclusions about previously exposed vaccinees. Most participants were white British and females outnumbered males, and the authors suggested that clonal diversity may have been underestimated. Because no day 14 peak-response samples were available, the repertoires could be characterized only after the peak T cell response.

The rearrangement joined TRBV19 to TRBJ1-6, with a weak D call of TRBD1 (6 bases match). The starting material was peripheral blood, obtained on day 0 of AZD1222 vaccination. This receptor was obtained from an adult in good health. The nucleotides read TGTGCCAGTAGTTCAGCAGGAGGGGCCCAGGGGTATAATTCACCCCTCCACTTT. It is translated as CASSSAGGAQGYNSPLHF.